Shown below are 12 T cell receptor beta chains from a single sample sequenced in a study of T cells in Graves' hyperthyroidism and ophthalmopathy. The TCR beta CDR3 regions underwent amplification using RNA transcripts as the source. HTBI primers were used for first-round RT-PCR of the TCR CDR3. A single record per CDR3 protein comes from TCRdb applying MiXCR to the multiplex PCR reads. Of about half a million distinct CDR3 sequences listed, approximately 25% are singletons. What was sequenced was blood. These receptors all come from a woman in her 30s with Graves' ophthalmopathy.

This clonotype was picked up a small number of times. DNA for the CDR3: TGTGCCAGCTCACTCGACTTTAACACTGAAGCTTTCTTT. Translating it yields CASSLDFNTEAFF. V gene TRBV18 combines with J gene TRBJ1-1; D is ambiguous. V was cut by 4 bases and J by 2 bases, with 8 bases left in between. From germline, CDR1 is KGHSH and CDR2 LQKENI. The CDR3 runs to 13 residues.

This clonotype appeared many times. The rearrangement joins TRBV20-1 to TRBJ1-6, with D uncertain. V was clipped by 3 bases and J by 8 bases, with 11 bases between them. This CDR3 has 13 amino acids. CDR1 DFQATT and CDR2 SNEGSKA come from the germline V gene (reference sequence). CDR3 region: CSARNIGYSPLHF. The DNA of the CDR3 is TGCAGTGCTAGGAACATCGGGTATTCACCCCTCCACTTT.

At least ten counts were recorded for this clonotype. This rearrangement joins TRBV5-1 to TRBJ1-2; D is possibly TRBD1 (5 bases). V dropped 0 bases and J dropped 0 bases, with 9 bases sitting between them. Germline values: CDR1 SGHRS, CDR2 YFSETQ. This CDR3 spans 15 amino acids. CDR3 DNA sequence: TGCGCCAGCAGCTTGGGAGGGACGGCTAACTATGGCTACACCTTC. Translating it yields CASSLGGTANYGYTF.

In its sample, this clonotype was seen many times. CDR3 sequence: CASSLGPLNYGYTF. Written as DNA, the CDR3 is TGTGCCAGCAGTTTAGGCCCTCTCAACTATGGCTACACCTTC. The rearrangement links TRBV12-3 or TRBV12-4 to TRBJ1-2; unclear D gene. The CDR3 is made up of 14 amino acids. Trimming stripped 1 base from V and 2 bases from J, with 8 bases between.

The chain employs TRBV29-1 and TRBJ1-2, with a weak D call TRBD1 (6 bases). The germline V and J ends were trimmed by 6 bases and 0 bases, with 20 bases remaining between them. Germline V gives CDR1 SQVTM, CDR2 ANQGSEA. This CDR3 is built from 16 residues. The CDR3 DNA is TGCAGCGTAAACCAACAGGGTATCGTAGCTAACTATGGCTACACCTTC. As protein: CSVNQQGIVANYGYTF.

This clonotype has just a few counts. V gene TRBV27 combines with J gene TRBJ2-2, with D possibly matching TRBD1 (6 bases). Per the germline V gene, CDR1 is MNHEY and CDR2 is SMNVEV (reference sequence). The CDR3 extends over 16 amino acids. With 0 bases removed from V and 4 bases from J, the gap between germline ends came to 12 bases. Here the CDR3 reads CASSLSWTALTGELFF. CDR3 in DNA: TGTGCCAGCAGTTTATCGTGGACAGCACTCACCGGGGAGCTGTTTTTT.

This clonotype showed up just a few times. The CDR3 sequence: CASGGTEGGELFF. The CDR3 DNA follows: TGTGCCAGTGGCGGGACAGAGGGCGGGGAGCTGTTTTTT. V is TRBV2 and J is TRBJ2-2; TRBD1 is a possible D gene (7 bases). The germline V gene encodes CDR1 SNHLY and CDR2 FYNNEI. V was shortened by 9 bases and J by 7 bases, with 15 bases between the two germline ends. CDR3 size: 13 residues.

The CDR3 sequence: CASSQDRNAARTQYF. DNA of the CDR3: TGCGCCAGCAGCCAAGATAGGAACGCAGCGAGGACCCAGTACTTC. This chain uses TRBV4-3 with TRBJ2-5; D not certain. Trimming took off 0 bases at V and 7 bases at J, with 15 bases between the two ends. This CDR3 region has 15 residues. Per the germline V gene, CDR1 is LGHNA and CDR2 is YSLEER.

The table lists this clonotype with a few counts. The rearrangement uses TRBV20-1 and TRBJ2-2; D not certain. Germline CDR1 DFQATT, CDR2 SNEGSKA (reference sequence). V lost 3 bases and J 4 bases, leaving 9 bases between the germline ends. This CDR3 spans 13 amino acids. CDR3 DNA sequence: TGCAGTGCTAGGCGGCAGTTCACCGGGGAGCTGTTTTTT. Residues: CSARRQFTGELFF.

This clonotype was seen many times. The chain has TRBV28 and TRBJ1-2, with D perhaps matching TRBD1 (6 bases). Germline V lookup: CDR1 MDHEN, CDR2 SYDVKM. V lost 6 bases to trimming and J lost 4 bases, with 18 bases between them. The CDR3 spans 15 residues. This CDR3 is CASSLGGGGAYGYTF. In DNA, the CDR3 is TGTGCCAGCAGCCTCGGAGGGGGGGGAGCCTATGGCTACACCTTC.

This clonotype was seen a few times. The chain links TRBV5-1 to TRBJ2-7; D is uncertain. The CDR3 is 19 amino acids. The ends were cut back, 2 bases at V and 6 bases at J, with 30 bases in the middle. The germline V gene encodes CDR1 SGHRS and CDR2 YFSETQ. CDR3 in DNA: TGCGCCAGCAGCTTTTCGGTTAGTGGGGTTCTACATCGACTCGGCGAGCAGTACTTC. Translation gives CASSFSVSGVLHRLGEQYF.

This clonotype was seen repeatedly, ten times or more. The J gene is TRBJ2-7, the V gene TRBV6-1; TRBD2 might be the D (5 bases). This CDR3 is 11 amino acids long. The V end was cut by 6 bases, the J end by 3 bases, with 6 bases between. Germline V gene data show CDR1 as MNHNS and CDR2 as SASEGT. CDR3 DNA sequence: TGTGCCAGCAGCGGGGTCTACGAGCAGTACTTC. As protein: CASSGVYEQYF.